This T cell receptor (beta chain) is drawn from a study of T cell changes during pregnancy in multiple sclerosis. TCRdb keeps only in-frame clones here, not all; method: immunoSEQ multiplex PCR. The repertoire holds roughly 89,000 clones, with almost 95% as singletons. Trimming took 6 bases from V and 0 from J, leaving 11 bases between them. Germline CDR1 reads MNHNY; CDR2 reads SVGAGI (reference sequence). This CDR3 is built from 15 residues. This chain connects TRBV6-6 to TRBJ1-4; D is unresolved. This clonotype was sampled from a female donor with multiple sclerosis, enrolled in a pregnancy study. This specimen was peripheral blood, taken in the third trimester of pregnancy. The CDR3 coding sequence is TGTGCCAGCAGGAGCTTTGGTGCAACTAATGAAAAACTGTTTTTT. Encoded protein: CASRSFGATNEKLFF.